One TCR beta chain is described in this entry. Its antigen is as yet unknown. The trim removed 11 bases at V and 3 bases at J, leaving 5 bases unmatched. The CDR3 contains 15 residues. From germline, CDR1 is SNHLY and CDR2 FYNNEI. The sample belongs to a study of cytomegalovirus exposure and HLA in healthy donors. Data came from immunoSEQ multiplex PCR; TCRdb stores just in-frame clones and leaves some out. Of 110,000 or so clones in the sample, more than 70% were seen once. General study findings and limits: High sensitivity and specificity were reportedly achieved when the classifier diagnosed cytomegalovirus status. Most TCR sequences proved rare, with some public TCRs found in many donors.

This clonotype originated in a man in his late teens or twenties in good health and CMV-seronegative. The rearrangement joins TRBV2 to TRBJ2-1, with 15 bases lining up with TRBD2. The specimen sequenced was PBMCs. CDR3 coding DNA: TGTGCCTGGACTAGCGGGAGGGACCTCTACAATGAGCAGTTCTTC. It translates to CAWTSGRDLYNEQFF.